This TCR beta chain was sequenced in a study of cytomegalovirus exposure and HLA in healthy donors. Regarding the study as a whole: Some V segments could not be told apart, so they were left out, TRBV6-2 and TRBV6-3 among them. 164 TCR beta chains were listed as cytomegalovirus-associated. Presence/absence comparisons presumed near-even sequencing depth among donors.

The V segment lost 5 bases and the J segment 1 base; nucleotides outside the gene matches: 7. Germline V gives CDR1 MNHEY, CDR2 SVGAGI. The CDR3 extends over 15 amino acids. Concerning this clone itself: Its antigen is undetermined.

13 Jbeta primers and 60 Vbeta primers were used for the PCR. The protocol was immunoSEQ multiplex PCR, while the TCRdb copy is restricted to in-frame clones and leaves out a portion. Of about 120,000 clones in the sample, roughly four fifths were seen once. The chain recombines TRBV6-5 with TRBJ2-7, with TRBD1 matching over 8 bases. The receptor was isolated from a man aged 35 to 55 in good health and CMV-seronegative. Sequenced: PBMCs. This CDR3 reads CASSLGTGASYEQYF. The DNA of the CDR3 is TGTGCCAGCAGTCTCGGGACAGGAGCGTCCTACGAGCAGTACTTC.